This T cell receptor (beta chain) was retrieved from a study of shared clonotypes between healthy human individuals. V gave up 4 bases and J gave up 4 bases; unmatched junction bases: 4. Germline CDR1 is SGHTA and CDR2 is FQGNSA. This CDR3 region has 15 residues. Using immunoSEQ multiplex PCR, the repertoire was profiled, and TCRdb retains in-frame clones only, with some absent. Altogether about 2.4 million clones are present, roughly 93% being singletons, with the ten largest covering more than 0.35%. This chain links TRBV7-2 with TRBJ2-2, with 9 positions matching TRBD1. The TCR originated in a man aged 18 to 35 in good health. Some clones in this sample may be carry-over from other donors' samples. The specimen was naive CD4+ T cells from PBMCs. Sample subset: CD45RA+ positively selected. The CDR3 reads CASSSRQGVTGELFF. The CDR3 coding sequence is TGTGCCAGCAGCTCCCGACAGGGGGTCACCGGGGAGCTGTTTTTT.